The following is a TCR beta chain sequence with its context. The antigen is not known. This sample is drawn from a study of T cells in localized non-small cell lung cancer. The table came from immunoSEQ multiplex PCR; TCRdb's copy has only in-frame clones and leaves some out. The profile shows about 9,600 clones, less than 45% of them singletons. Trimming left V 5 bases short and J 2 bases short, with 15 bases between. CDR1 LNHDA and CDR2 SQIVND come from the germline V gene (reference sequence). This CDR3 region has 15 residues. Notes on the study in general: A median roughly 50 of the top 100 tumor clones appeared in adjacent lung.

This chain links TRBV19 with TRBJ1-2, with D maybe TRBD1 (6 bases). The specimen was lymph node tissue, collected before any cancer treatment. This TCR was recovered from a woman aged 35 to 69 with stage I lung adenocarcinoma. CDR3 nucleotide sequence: TGTGCCAGTAGTCCTGAGGGACAAGGGAACTATGGCTACACCTTC. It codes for CASSPEGQGNYGYTF.